A single T cell receptor (beta chain) is shown here with its context. The target antigen is unknown. This sample was included in a study of T cell responses to AZD1222 COVID-19 vaccine. The repertoire was sequenced with immunoSEQ multiplex PCR; TCRdb's copy has only in-frame clones and lacks some. This table has roughly 97,000 clones, more than 70% appearing once. General study results and limits: Nearly half of spike-specific TCRs reportedly target unmutated variant regions. Repertoire sampling occurred only after the peak T cell response.

This CDR3 region has 12 residues. The germline gives CDR1 SNHLY, CDR2 FYNNEI. V was shortened by 7 bases and J by 5 bases, with 9 bases between the two germline ends. The receptor comes from an adult in good health. J is TRBJ1-5 and V is TRBV2, with a weak D call TRBD1 (5 bases). The specimen was peripheral blood, collected on day 0 of AZD1222 vaccination. In nucleotides, the CDR3 is TGTGCCAGCACCGACAGTTATCAGCCCCAGCATTTT. Translation gives CASTDSYQPQHF. Full variable domain (missing parts from reference TRBV2 and TRBJ1-5): EPEVTQTPSHQVTQMGQEVILRCVPISNHLYFYWYRQILGQKVEFLVSFYNNEISEKSEIFDDQFSVERPDGSNFTLKIRSTKLEDSAMYFCASTDSYQPQHFGDGTRLSIL.